This T cell receptor (beta chain) was captured in a study of OX40 agonist ivuxolimab in advanced cancers. Looking at the study overall: The costimulatory receptor OX40 (CD134) was targeted by ivuxolimab, a fully human IgG2 agonistic monoclonal antibody. Intravenous ivuxolimab was administered to patients every 2 weeks at six dose levels: 0.01, 0.1, 0.3, 1.5, 3 and 10 mg/kg. Among the 52 dose-escalation patients, some 19 had hepatocellular carcinoma, roughly 15 melanoma, 9 renal cell carcinoma and 9 head and neck cancer. In the dose-escalation cohort, 82.7% of patients were male, and the mean age was around 65 years with a range of about 20 to 80. Patients were allowed to have had prior anti-PD-1, anti-PD-L1 or anti-CTLA-4 therapy, and 40% to 45% of the dose-escalation patients had previously received checkpoint inhibitors. Three dose-escalation patients achieved partial responses, one with hepatocellular carcinoma and two with cutaneous melanoma. Peripheral TCRbeta sequencing was intended to test whether TCR sequence diversity was altered and clonal T-cell expansion was caused by ivuxolimab. The monotherapy dose-escalation portion (N of about 50 patients) of the phase I ivuxolimab trial is reported in the paper. The research as a whole found: Low levels of normalized T-cell clonal expansion were also shown by some nonresponding patients. In partial responders in the 0.1-3.0 mg/kg groups, normalized peripheral clonal expansion was found to be among the lowest, especially among CD8+ T cells. Antigen specificity was not determined for the clonally expanded peripheral T cells. On average, CD8+ T cells showed more expanded clones than CD4+ T cells after ivuxolimab. At doses of 0.1 to 3.0 mg/kg, clonal expansion of both CD4+ and CD8+ T cells in blood was seen between baseline and week 6.

The CDR3 measures 15 amino acids from cysteine to phenylalanine. Only the CDR3 DNA is retained, 45 bases long and in frame from the first base. CDR1 and CDR2 (SGHDN, FVKESK) derive from the germline V gene. V gives up 4 bases and J gives up 2 bases, and the segment between their germline ends measures 15 bases. Worth noting for this clone: The clone's antigen remains unknown. No base quality information exists; no much larger clone differs at one position.

For sequencing of the TCRbeta CDR3 region, genomic DNA was extracted from the sorted cells. TCRbeta CDR3 regions were sequenced using the immunoSEQ Assay. This is the immuneACCESS table as TCRdb keeps it, with only in-frame sequences that have V and J called. A part of the clones is gone; compared with another copy, unresolved V genes explain less than half, and the rest is unexplained. Present in this sample are 20,000 to 30,000 clones, approximately 91% of which were seen just once. The ten largest clonotypes hold more than 40% of the sample. The trial excluded patients who had a history of autoimmune disease or who were on systemic immunosuppression. Peripheral blood for TCR sequencing was collected from all dose cohorts at baseline, on cycle 4 day 1, and on cycle 7 day 1. Samples were obtained from an open-label, multicenter, first-in-human phase I dose-escalation trial of ivuxolimab. The trial enrolled adults with locally advanced or metastatic head and neck squamous cell, hepatocellular, melanoma or renal cell carcinoma. Before TCR sequencing, CD4+ and CD8+ T cells were separately sorted from peripheral blood.

The source of this sequence is an adult with an advanced solid tumor such as melanoma, head and neck, liver or kidney cancer. This sequence uses TRBV14 and TRBJ2-7; TRBD1 could be the D gene, as 7 bases match. Material: CD4+ or CD8+ T cells sorted from blood, obtained in a trial of the OX40 agonist ivuxolimab. The CDR3 protein sequence reads: CASSPLARGAYEQYF. The sequenced DNA is TGTGCCAGCAGCCCCCTGGCCAGGGGGGCCTACGAGCAGTACTTC.